This TCR beta chain was captured by sequencing in a study of CD8+ T cells in alopecia areata. This sample's treatment: oral pan-JAK inhibitor, 5-10 mg twice daily. The CDR3 is 10 residues long. CDR1 is DFQATT and CDR2 is SNEGSKA in the germline V gene (reference sequence). For this clone: The junction departs from germline at one end; a sequencing error may be responsible.

cDNA serving as the sequencing template came from extracted, reverse transcribed RNA. The repertoire was sequenced with immunoSEQ multiplex PCR; TCRdb's copy has only in-frame clones and lacks some. This table holds approximately 210,000 clones, 64% found once. The V and J genes are TRBV20-1 and TRBJ1-2; no clear D gene. This clonotype was obtained from a human donor with alopecia areata. This material consisted of CD4+ T cells sorted from blood, taken at week 4, from a patient treated with tofacitinib. This CDR3 is CSAREQGYTF. In DNA, the CDR3 is TGCAGTGCCAGAGAACAAGGGTACACCTTC.